This T cell receptor beta chain was identified during a study of cytomegalovirus exposure and HLA in healthy donors. PCR was performed using 60 Vbeta and 13 Jbeta primers. The assay was immunoSEQ multiplex PCR, and TCRdb's table has in-frame clones only and misses some. The data hold approximately 180,000 clones, with approximately 82% observed a single time. Germline V CDR1 and CDR2: MDHEN, SYDVKM. The CDR3 runs 14 residues. Trimming took 6 bases from V and 2 from J; bases not matched to a gene: 7. Donors counted as nominally healthy when sampled, yet unrecorded immune exposures were likely. The TCR was taken from a woman younger than 45 in good health and CMV-seronegative. Specimen: PBMCs. The rearrangement links TRBV28 to TRBJ2-7, with TRBD2 matching over 7 bases. The CDR3 region is CASRFTSATYEQYF. In DNA form, the CDR3 reads TGTGCCAGCAGATTTACTAGCGCAACCTACGAGCAGTACTTC.